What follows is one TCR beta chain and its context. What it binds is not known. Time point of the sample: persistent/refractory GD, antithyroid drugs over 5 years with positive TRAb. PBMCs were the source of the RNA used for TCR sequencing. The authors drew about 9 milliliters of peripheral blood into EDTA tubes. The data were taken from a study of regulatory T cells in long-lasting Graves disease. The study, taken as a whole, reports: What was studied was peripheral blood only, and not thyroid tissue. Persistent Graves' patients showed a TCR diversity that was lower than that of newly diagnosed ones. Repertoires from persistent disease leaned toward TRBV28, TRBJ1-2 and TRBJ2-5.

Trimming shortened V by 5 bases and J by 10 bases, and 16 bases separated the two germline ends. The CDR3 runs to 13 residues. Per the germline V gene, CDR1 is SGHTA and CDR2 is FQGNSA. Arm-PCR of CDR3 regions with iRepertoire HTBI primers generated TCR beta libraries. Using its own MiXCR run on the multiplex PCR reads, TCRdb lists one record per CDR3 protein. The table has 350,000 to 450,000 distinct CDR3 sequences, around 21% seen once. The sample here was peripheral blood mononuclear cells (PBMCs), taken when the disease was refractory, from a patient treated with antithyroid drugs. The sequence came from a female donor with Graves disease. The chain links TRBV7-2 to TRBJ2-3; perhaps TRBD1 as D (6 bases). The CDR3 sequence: CASSPSWAGAQYF. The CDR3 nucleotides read TGTGCCAGCAGCCCCTCGTGGGCAGGGGCGCAGTATTTT.